Reported below is one T cell receptor (beta chain). This entry is derived from a study of response to subunit inactivated influenza vaccine. Using its own MiXCR run on the RT-PCR reads, TCRdb lists one record per CDR3 protein. The table includes about 310,000 distinct CDR3 sequences, roughly 20% detected once. This CDR3 has 15 residues. V lost 6 bases and J 0 bases, leaving 15 bases between the germline ends. Germline V gene lookup returns CDR1 SQVTM and CDR2 ANQGSEA. The sample was PBMCs from blood, taken approximately 20 months after vaccination. This clonotype originated in a man between 45 and 75 years old who received an inactivated influenza vaccine. The genes are TRBV29-1 and TRBJ1-3; D perhaps matches TRBD1 (6 bases). CDR3 nucleotide sequence: TGCAGCGTCGTGACTCGGACAGCCTCTGGAAACACCATATATTTT. As protein: CSVVTRTASGNTIYF.